Listed below are T cell receptor beta chains from one sample, sequenced in a study of patients and donors after allogeneic stem cell transplantation. TCRdb processed the RT-PCR reads anew with MiXCR; each CDR3 protein has one entry. There are 98,000 or so distinct CDR3 sequences in the sample; approximately 40% occur only once, and around 25% lies in the top ten. The sequenced material came from blood, either unsorted or a sorted T cell fraction (not recorded which). The receptors here all came from a human donor who was either an allogeneic HSCT recipient or a stem cell or donor lymphocyte infusion donor (not recorded which). It is not recorded whose cells these are; they may come from a transplant donor. The CDR3 runs from the conserved cysteine through the conserved F or W. Fields, in order: D gene, clone size, V gene, J gene, CDR3 protein, CDR3 DNA. The D gene is left open where the match is weak. Size tells how often a clone was seen (once, few, many) or the class of an expanded clone, and some rows leave it out.

d_gene: TRBD2
abundance: few
v_gene: TRBV7-9
j_gene: TRBJ2-1
CDR3aa: CASSLRTSGIFNNEQFF
CDR3nt: TGTGCCAGCAGCTTACGGACTAGCGGGATCTTCAACAATGAGCAGTTCTTC

d_gene: TRBD2
abundance: .
v_gene: TRBV7-3
j_gene: TRBJ2-1
CDR3aa: CASSLLASGSGLDEQFF
CDR3nt: TGTGCCAGCAGCTTACTTGCTAGCGGGAGTGGATTGGATGAGCAGTTCTTC

d_gene: .
abundance: few
v_gene: TRBV29-1
j_gene: TRBJ2-1
CDR3aa: CSVPPFGFSYNEQFF
CDR3nt: TGCAGCGTACCACCTTTCGGTTTCTCCTACAATGAGCAGTTCTTC

d_gene: TRBD1
abundance: medium-sized
v_gene: TRBV6-6
j_gene: TRBJ1-5
CDR3aa: CASRSSTGHINQPQHF
CDR3nt: TGTGCCAGCAGATCTTCGACAGGGCACATAAATCAGCCCCAGCATTTT

d_gene: .
abundance: few
v_gene: TRBV12-3/TRBV12-4
j_gene: TRBJ2-5
CDR3aa: CASSLMETQYF
CDR3nt: TGTGCCAGCAGTCTAATGGAGACCCAGTACTTC

d_gene: TRBD1
abundance: .
v_gene: TRBV20-1
j_gene: TRBJ1-1
CDR3aa: CSVSQGAGAEAFF
CDR3nt: TGCAGTGTCTCACAGGGGGCAGGAGCTGAAGCTTTCTTT

d_gene: .
abundance: few
v_gene: TRBV28
j_gene: TRBJ2-1
CDR3aa: CASSRALPHDEQFF
CDR3nt: TGTGCCAGCAGCCGGGCCCTACCCCACGATGAGCAGTTCTTC

d_gene: TRBD1
abundance: .
v_gene: TRBV6-2/TRBV6-3
j_gene: TRBJ1-1
CDR3aa: CASSYSTVDRPRLTEAFF
CDR3nt: TGTGCCAGCAGTTACTCGACAGTGGACAGGCCTCGACTCACTGAAGCTTTCTTT

d_gene: .
abundance: many
v_gene: TRBV29-1
j_gene: TRBJ1-2
CDR3aa: CSVEIPDGYTF
CDR3nt: TGCAGCGTTGAAATCCCAGATGGCTACACCTTC

d_gene: TRBD1
abundance: few
v_gene: TRBV29-1
j_gene: TRBJ1-3
CDR3aa: CSVLRDRAGNTIYF
CDR3nt: TGCAGCGTTCTTCGGGACAGGGCGGGAAACACCATATATTTT

d_gene: TRBD1
abundance: .
v_gene: TRBV29-1
j_gene: TRBJ2-2
CDR3aa: CSAGQGATGELFF
CDR3nt: TGCAGCGCGGGACAGGGAGCGACCGGGGAGCTGTTTTTT

d_gene: .
abundance: .
v_gene: TRBV10-3
j_gene: TRBJ2-1
CDR3aa: CAIGPLGTYNEQFF
CDR3nt: TGTGCCATCGGCCCCCTGGGGACCTACAATGAGCAGTTCTTC

d_gene: TRBD1
abundance: few
v_gene: TRBV7-8
j_gene: TRBJ1-1
CDR3aa: CASSNRQGWGTEAFF
CDR3nt: TGTGCCAGCAGCAACCGACAGGGATGGGGCACTGAAGCTTTCTTT

d_gene: .
abundance: .
v_gene: TRBV6-5
j_gene: TRBJ2-3
CDR3aa: CASRQHTSTDTQYF
CDR3nt: TGTGCCAGCAGACAACACACTAGCACAGATACGCAGTATTTT

d_gene: .
abundance: .
v_gene: TRBV4-3
j_gene: TRBJ2-6
CDR3aa: CASSQVGGAGANVLTF
CDR3nt: TGCGCCAGCAGCCAAGTTGGAGGGGCTGGGGCCAACGTCCTGACTTTC

d_gene: .
abundance: few
v_gene: TRBV4-3
j_gene: TRBJ1-1
CDR3aa: CASSQEILSNTEAFF
CDR3nt: TGCGCCAGCAGCCAAGAAATCCTAAGTAATACTGAAGCTTTCTTT

d_gene: .
abundance: .
v_gene: TRBV7-9
j_gene: TRBJ1-5
CDR3aa: CASSLGGIQPQHF
CDR3nt: TGTGCCAGCAGCTTGGGGGGGATTCAGCCCCAGCATTTT

d_gene: .
abundance: few
v_gene: TRBV2
j_gene: TRBJ2-1
CDR3aa: CASSDFRLDNEQFF
CDR3nt: TGTGCCAGCAGTGATTTCCGCCTCGACAATGAGCAGTTCTTC

d_gene: .
abundance: few
v_gene: TRBV12-3/TRBV12-4
j_gene: TRBJ1-2
CDR3aa: CASSLVPVNYGYTF
CDR3nt: TGTGCCAGCAGTTTAGTCCCAGTGAACTATGGCTACACCTTC

d_gene: TRBD2
abundance: .
v_gene: TRBV30
j_gene: TRBJ2-2
CDR3aa: CAWSVLGRWTGELFF
CDR3nt: TGTGCCTGGAGTGTACTCGGGAGGTGGACCGGGGAGCTGTTTTTT

d_gene: .
abundance: .
v_gene: TRBV15
j_gene: TRBJ1-5
CDR3aa: CATSWQRSNQPQHF
CDR3nt: TGTGCCACCAGCTGGCAGAGGAGCAATCAGCCCCAGCATTTT

d_gene: TRBD1
abundance: few
v_gene: TRBV12-3/TRBV12-4
j_gene: TRBJ1-1
CDR3aa: CASSPRDRVLGPFF
CDR3nt: TGTGCCAGCAGTCCGAGAGACAGGGTTTTGGGTCCTTTCTTT

d_gene: TRBD1
abundance: few
v_gene: TRBV20-1
j_gene: TRBJ2-3
CDR3aa: CSARDWGPTGGFTDTQYF
CDR3nt: TGCAGTGCTAGAGATTGGGGCCCGACAGGGGGATTCACAGATACGCAGTATTTT

d_gene: .
abundance: .
v_gene: TRBV2
j_gene: TRBJ2-7
CDR3aa: CASSEQGPTYEQYF
CDR3nt: TGTGCCAGCAGTGAACAGGGGCCAACCTACGAGCAGTACTTC

d_gene: .
abundance: .
v_gene: TRBV20-1
j_gene: TRBJ2-6
CDR3aa: CSARDGGQPFSGANVLTF
CDR3nt: TGCAGTGCTAGAGATGGCGGACAGCCTTTCTCTGGGGCCAACGTCCTGACTTTC

d_gene: .
abundance: .
v_gene: TRBV5-5
j_gene: TRBJ1-2
CDR3aa: CASSLVWSGGYTF
CDR3nt: TGTGCCAGCAGCTTGGTATGGTCCGGGGGCTACACCTTC

d_gene: .
abundance: .
v_gene: TRBV7-2
j_gene: TRBJ1-5
CDR3aa: CASSRERVQPQHF
CDR3nt: TGTGCCAGCAGCCGTGAGAGGGTTCAGCCCCAGCATTTT

d_gene: TRBD2
abundance: .
v_gene: TRBV14
j_gene: TRBJ2-7
CDR3aa: CASSLRTSGSSYEQYF
CDR3nt: TGTGCCAGCAGTCTGCGTACTAGCGGTAGCTCCTACGAGCAGTACTTC

d_gene: .
abundance: .
v_gene: TRBV12-3/TRBV12-4
j_gene: TRBJ1-2
CDR3aa: CASSFRQLEGYTF
CDR3nt: TGTGCCAGCAGTTTCAGGCAGCTGGAGGGCTACACCTTC

d_gene: .
abundance: many
v_gene: TRBV29-1
j_gene: TRBJ1-1
CDR3aa: CSVDRGRGTEAFF
CDR3nt: TGCAGCGTTGACAGGGGTAGGGGCACTGAAGCTTTCTTT

d_gene: .
abundance: .
v_gene: TRBV29-1
j_gene: TRBJ2-6
CDR3aa: CSVLSGANVLTF
CDR3nt: TGCAGCGTACTCTCTGGGGCCAACGTCCTGACTTTC

d_gene: TRBD1
abundance: .
v_gene: TRBV12-3/TRBV12-4
j_gene: TRBJ1-4
CDR3aa: CASRGTGDNEKLFF
CDR3nt: TGTGCCAGCAGAGGGACAGGGGATAATGAAAAACTGTTTTTT

d_gene: .
abundance: few
v_gene: TRBV3-1
j_gene: TRBJ1-1
CDR3aa: CASSLRGAQGTEAFF
CDR3nt: TGTGCCAGCAGCCTAAGGGGGGCGCAGGGCACTGAAGCTTTCTTT

d_gene: TRBD1
abundance: many
v_gene: TRBV7-2
j_gene: TRBJ1-5
CDR3aa: CASSKTGGNQPQHF
CDR3nt: TGTGCCAGCAGTAAGACAGGGGGGAATCAGCCCCAGCATTTT

d_gene: .
abundance: few
v_gene: TRBV4-3
j_gene: TRBJ1-6
CDR3aa: CASSQGMAENNSPLHF
CDR3nt: TGCGCCAGCAGCCAAGGCATGGCGGAGAATAATTCACCCCTCCACTTT

d_gene: TRBD1
abundance: few
v_gene: TRBV5-1
j_gene: TRBJ1-2
CDR3aa: CASSSDREGNYGYTF
CDR3nt: TGCGCCAGCAGTTCGGACAGGGAGGGGAACTATGGCTACACCTTC

d_gene: TRBD2
abundance: .
v_gene: TRBV28
j_gene: TRBJ2-7
CDR3aa: CASSLGLADEQYF
CDR3nt: TGTGCCAGCAGTTTAGGACTAGCGGACGAGCAGTACTTC

d_gene: .
abundance: few
v_gene: TRBV12-5
j_gene: TRBJ2-5
CDR3aa: CASGAWETQYF
CDR3nt: TGTGCTAGTGGTGCTTGGGAGACCCAGTACTTC

d_gene: .
abundance: .
v_gene: TRBV6-6
j_gene: TRBJ1-1
CDR3aa: CASTGYSNTEAFF
CDR3nt: TGTGCCAGTACAGGGTACTCGAACACTGAAGCTTTCTTT

d_gene: .
abundance: .
v_gene: TRBV12-3/TRBV12-4
j_gene: TRBJ2-5
CDR3aa: CASSLGGGGGETQYF
CDR3nt: TGTGCCAGCAGTTTGGGCGGGGGCGGAGGAGAGACCCAGTACTTC

d_gene: .
abundance: once
v_gene: TRBV12-3/TRBV12-4
j_gene: TRBJ2-1
CDR3aa: CASSLAVKQFF
CDR3nt: TGTGCCAGCAGTTTAGCAGTAAAGCAGTTCTTC

d_gene: .
abundance: few
v_gene: TRBV29-1
j_gene: TRBJ2-7
CDR3aa: CSVLQGYEQYF
CDR3nt: TGCAGCGTCCTACAGGGCTACGAGCAGTACTTC

d_gene: .
abundance: few
v_gene: TRBV20-1
j_gene: TRBJ1-1
CDR3aa: CSAGRELGAFF
CDR3nt: TGCAGTGCTGGGCGGGAACTAGGGGCTTTCTTT

d_gene: .
abundance: .
v_gene: TRBV5-1
j_gene: TRBJ2-7
CDR3aa: CASSLGDKPRPEQYF
CDR3nt: TGCGCCAGCAGCTTGGGGGACAAGCCCAGGCCCGAGCAGTACTTC

d_gene: TRBD1
abundance: .
v_gene: TRBV5-1
j_gene: TRBJ1-1
CDR3aa: CASRKDRALMNTEAFF
CDR3nt: TGCGCCAGCAGGAAGGACAGGGCCTTAATGAACACTGAAGCTTTCTTT

d_gene: .
abundance: few
v_gene: TRBV18
j_gene: TRBJ2-5
CDR3aa: CASYDGAPARETQYF
CDR3nt: TGTGCCAGCTACGATGGAGCTCCTGCTCGGGAGACCCAGTACTTC

d_gene: TRBD1
abundance: .
v_gene: TRBV28
j_gene: TRBJ2-7
CDR3aa: CASRGQAGSYEQYF
CDR3nt: TGTGCCAGCAGGGGACAGGCGGGGTCCTACGAGCAGTACTTC

d_gene: .
abundance: .
v_gene: TRBV6-5
j_gene: TRBJ2-2
CDR3aa: CASTQQGLRTGELFF
CDR3nt: TGTGCCAGCACTCAACAGGGCTTGAGGACCGGGGAGCTGTTTTTT